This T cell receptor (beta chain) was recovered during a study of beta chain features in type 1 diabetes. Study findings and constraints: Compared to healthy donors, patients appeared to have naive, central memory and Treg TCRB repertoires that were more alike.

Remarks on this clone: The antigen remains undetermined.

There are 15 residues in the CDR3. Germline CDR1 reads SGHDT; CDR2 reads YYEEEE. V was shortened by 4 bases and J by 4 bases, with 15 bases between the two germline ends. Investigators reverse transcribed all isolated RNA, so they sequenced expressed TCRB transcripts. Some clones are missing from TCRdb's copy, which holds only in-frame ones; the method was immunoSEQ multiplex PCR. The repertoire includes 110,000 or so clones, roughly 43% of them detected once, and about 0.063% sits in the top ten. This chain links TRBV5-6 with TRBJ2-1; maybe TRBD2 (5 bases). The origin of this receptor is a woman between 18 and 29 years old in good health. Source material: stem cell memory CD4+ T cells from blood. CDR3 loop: CASSLPRRRYNEQFF. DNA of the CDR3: TGTGCCAGCAGCCTACCGCGGAGGAGGTACAATGAGCAGTTCTTC.